The rows below give T cell receptor beta chains drawn from one sample of a study of siplizumab effects on memory and regulatory T cells. The repertoire was sequenced with immunoSEQ multiplex PCR; TCRdb's copy has only in-frame clones and lacks some. The table lists around 100,000 clones, around 94% of them singletons, with roughly 0.6% in the top ten. Sequences were obtained from Tregs sorted from blood. These receptors came from a human donor in good health. CDR3s include the opening cysteine and the closing phenylalanine or tryptophan. D genes are given only for firm matches. Clone size appears in some rows only: once, few, many, or a class for an expanded clone.

d_call,clone_size,v_call,j_call,cdr3_aa,cdr3_nt
NA,NA,TRBV27,TRBJ2-3,CASSFRQVADTQYF,TGTGCCAGCAGTTTTAGACAGGTAGCAGATACGCAGTATTTT
TRBD2,NA,TRBV7-9,TRBJ2-7,CASSFHPGLAAYEQYF,TGTGCCAGCAGCTTCCATCCGGGACTAGCGGCTTACGAGCAGTACTTC
TRBD2,NA,TRBV10-3,TRBJ2-2,CAISDLAENTGELFF,TGTGCCATCAGTGATCTAGCGGAGAACACCGGAGAGCTGTTTTTT
TRBD2,NA,TRBV30,TRBJ2-2,CAWLREGTGELFF,TGTGCCTGGCTGAGGGAGGGGACCGGGGAGCTGTTTTTT
NA,NA,TRBV10-3,TRBJ1-3,CAISPRALNTIYF,TGTGCCATCAGCCCAAGGGCTTTAAACACCATATATTTT
TRBD2,NA,TRBV5-1,TRBJ2-7,CASSARLAGSEQYF,TGCGCCAGCAGCGCCAGACTAGCGGGATCGGAGCAGTACTTC
TRBD2,NA,TRBV28,TRBJ2-7,CASSWIGGRTPQNYEQYF,TGTGCCAGCAGTTGGATCGGCGGGAGGACCCCCCAAAACTACGAGCAGTACTTC
TRBD2,NA,TRBV5-1,TRBJ2-5,CASGTSGSVEETQYF,TGCGCCAGCGGCACTAGCGGGTCGGTTGAAGAGACCCAGTACTTC
NA,NA,TRBV7-8,TRBJ1-5,CASSLANILSNQPQHF,TGTGCCAGCAGCTTAGCGAACATTCTCAGCAATCAGCCCCAGCATTTT
NA,NA,TRBV27,TRBJ2-1,CASSSPSAGVLSYNEQFF,TGTGCCAGCAGTTCACCCTCGGCAGGTGTCCTCTCCTACAATGAGCAGTTCTTC
NA,once,TRBV18,TRBJ2-6,CASSPVSGANVLTF,TGTGCCAGCTCACCCGTCTCTGGGGCCAACGTCCTGACTTTC
TRBD1,NA,TRBV28,TRBJ1-5,CASSLPRDRASNQPQHF,TGTGCCAGCAGTTTACCTAGGGACAGGGCTAGCAATCAGCCCCAGCATTTT
TRBD2,NA,TRBV5-1,TRBJ2-7,CASSWGLAGNTYEQYF,TGCGCCAGCAGCTGGGGACTAGCGGGAAACACCTACGAGCAGTACTTC
NA,NA,TRBV27,TRBJ1-2,CASSLSGRLKGYTF,TGTGCCAGCAGTTTATCTGGGCGGCTTAAGGGCTACACCTTC
NA,once,TRBV28,TRBJ2-7,CASRGAQGQYF,TGTGCCAGCAGGGGGGCTCAGGGGCAGTACTTC
NA,NA,TRBV7-6,TRBJ1-1,CASSLAGRGTEAFF,TGTGCCAGCTCGTTGGCCGGACGGGGGACTGAAGCTTTCTTT
NA,NA,TRBV5-1,TRBJ1-2,CASSLEVSGLGGYTF,TGCGCCAGCAGCTTGGAAGTGTCAGGGTTGGGAGGCTACACCTTC
NA,NA,TRBV10-3,TRBJ1-4,CASKRGSVEKLFF,TGTGCCTCGAAAAGGGGCTCTGTGGAAAAACTGTTTTTT
NA,NA,TRBV28,TRBJ1-3,CASSLSRPSGNTIYF,TGTGCCAGCAGTTTAAGTCGGCCCTCTGGAAACACCATATATTTT
TRBD2,NA,TRBV7-3,TRBJ2-4,CASSLAGGKNIQYF,TGTGCCAGCAGCTTAGCGGGAGGTAAAAACATTCAGTACTTC
NA,NA,TRBV14,TRBJ2-3,CASSVIRNTQYF,TGTGCCAGCAGCGTAATAAGGAATACGCAGTATTTT
NA,once,TRBV7-3,TRBJ2-7,CASSFNRAYEQYF,TGTGCCAGCAGCTTTAACAGAGCCTACGAGCAGTACTTC
NA,NA,TRBV7-6,TRBJ1-3,CASSLFVGAGNTIYF,TGTGCCAGCAGCTTGTTCGTGGGGGCTGGAAACACCATATATTTT
TRBD2,once,TRBV2,TRBJ2-7,CASRTTPGLAYEQYF,TGTGCCAGCAGGACCACTCCGGGACTAGCTTACGAGCAGTACTTC
TRBD1,NA,TRBV2,TRBJ2-2,CASCTLDRGNTGELFF,TGTGCCAGCTGTACCTTAGACAGGGGCAACACCGGGGAGCTGTTTTTT
TRBD1,once,TRBV19,TRBJ2-3,CASSMYSGTGAPDTQYF,TGTGCCAGTAGTATGTATTCCGGGACAGGGGCTCCAGATACGCAGTATTTT
NA,NA,TRBV7-8,TRBJ2-3,CAGGRGRTDTQYF,TGTGCAGGGGGTCGGGGACGCACAGATACGCAGTATTTT
TRBD2,NA,TRBV15,TRBJ2-1,CATSTTSGVYNEQFF,TGTGCCACCAGCACAACTAGCGGGGTATACAATGAGCAGTTCTTC
TRBD2,NA,TRBV7-2,TRBJ2-5,CASSFGGTSGRETQYF,TGTGCCAGCAGCTTTGGGGGGACTAGCGGGAGAGAGACCCAGTACTTC
NA,NA,TRBV10-3,TRBJ1-2,CAISATGNGYTF,TGTGCCATCAGTGCGACGGGGAATGGCTACACCTTC
TRBD1,NA,TRBV29-1,TRBJ1-4,CSVGTGYTEKLFF,TGCAGCGTCGGGACAGGGTATACTGAAAAACTGTTTTTT
TRBD2,NA,TRBV27,TRBJ2-7,CASSPRGGPVYEQYF,TGTGCCAGCAGTCCACGGGGGGGCCCGGTCTACGAGCAGTACTTC
NA,once,TRBV19,TRBJ1-2,CASTGAVVDYGYTF,TGTGCCAGTACTGGGGCGGTTGTGGACTATGGCTACACCTTC
NA,NA,TRBV18,TRBJ2-1,CASSPPGGAPYNEQFF,TGTGCCAGCTCACCACCCGGGGGCGCTCCCTACAATGAGCAGTTCTTC
TRBD1,NA,TRBV7-9,TRBJ2-7,CASSGSGTGRYEQYF,TGTGCCAGCAGCGGATCCGGGACAGGGAGGTACGAGCAGTACTTC
NA,NA,TRBV6-5,TRBJ2-7,CASSSRLYLHEQYF,TGTGCCAGCAGTTCCCGACTATACCTACACGAGCAGTACTTC
NA,NA,TRBV5-1,TRBJ2-1,CASTGPTSEEQFF,TGCGCCAGTACCGGACCCACGTCAGAGGAGCAGTTCTTC
NA,NA,TRBV29-1,TRBJ2-7,CSVRGAMGEQYF,TGCAGCGTTCGGGGGGCGATGGGCGAGCAGTACTTC
TRBD1,NA,TRBV30,TRBJ2-6,CAWSQGTAGANVLTF,TGTGCCTGGAGTCAAGGGACAGCTGGGGCCAACGTCCTGACTTTC
NA,NA,TRBV6-6,TRBJ1-4,CASRIGRATTNEKLFF,TGTGCCAGCAGGATTGGACGGGCGACAACTAATGAAAAACTGTTTTTT
NA,NA,TRBV28,TRBJ1-1,CASSLWGINTEAFF,TGTGCCAGCAGTTTATGGGGAATTAACACTGAAGCTTTCTTT
NA,NA,TRBV18,TRBJ1-1,CASSSTGGETEAFF,TGTGCCAGCTCATCCACGGGGGGAGAGACTGAAGCTTTCTTT
NA,NA,TRBV7-9,TRBJ1-1,CASSLGTVRNTEAFF,TGTGCCAGCAGCTTAGGGACAGTTCGGAACACTGAAGCTTTCTTT
TRBD2,NA,TRBV18,TRBJ2-1,CASSPQGGPNGLQFF,TGTGCCAGCTCACCACAGGGAGGGCCCAACGGGCTTCAGTTCTTC
TRBD1,NA,TRBV30,TRBJ2-7,CAWNTGSGQLYEQYF,TGTGCCTGGAATACGGGATCGGGACAGTTATACGAGCAGTACTTC
NA,NA,TRBV29-1,TRBJ1-4,CSVAKDNEKLFF,TGCAGCGTTGCCAAAGATAATGAAAAACTGTTTTTT
NA,NA,TRBV28,TRBJ2-2,CASRTQGATGELFF,TGTGCCAGCAGGACCCAGGGTGCCACCGGGGAGCTGTTTTTT
NA,NA,TRBV7-2,TRBJ2-7,CASSLDSGSSSYEQYF,TGTGCCAGCAGCTTAGATTCAGGGTCAAGCTCCTACGAGCAGTACTTC
TRBD2,NA,TRBV18,TRBJ2-7,CASSPRASGLSYEQYF,TGTGCCAGCTCACCACGGGCTAGCGGACTCTCCTACGAGCAGTACTTC
TRBD1,NA,TRBV5-4,TRBJ2-2,CASKKGQGARGTGELFF,TGTGCCAGCAAAAAGGGACAGGGGGCGAGAGGCACCGGGGAGCTGTTTTTT
TRBD1,NA,TRBV5-1,TRBJ1-1,CASSFRDRGQFNTEAFF,TGCGCCAGCAGCTTCCGGGACAGGGGCCAGTTTAACACTGAAGCTTTCTTT
NA,NA,TRBV4-2,TRBJ1-2,CASSADRRGYTF,TGTGCCAGCAGCGCTGACAGGCGGGGCTACACCTTC
TRBD2,NA,TRBV30,TRBJ2-1,CAWGGGRAYNEQFF,TGTGCCTGGGGCGGGGGGCGGGCCTACAATGAGCAGTTCTTC
NA,NA,TRBV28,TRBJ2-1,CASRTSPSAQFF,TGTGCCAGCAGGACCTCCCCGTCGGCGCAGTTCTTC
NA,NA,TRBV27,TRBJ2-1,CASSLRSQSFNNEQFF,TGTGCCAGCAGTTTACGCAGCCAGAGTTTCAACAATGAGCAGTTCTTC
NA,NA,TRBV23-1,TRBJ1-5,CASSQSRADPSNQPQHF,TGCGCCAGCAGTCAATCGAGGGCAGATCCTAGCAATCAGCCCCAGCATTTT
NA,NA,TRBV20-1,TRBJ2-5,CSGGEETQYF,TGCAGTGGGGGGGAAGAGACCCAGTACTTC
NA,NA,TRBV18,TRBJ2-2,CASSPRSDTGELFF,TGTGCCAGCTCACCACGGAGCGACACCGGGGAGCTGTTTTTT
NA,NA,TRBV29-1,TRBJ2-7,CSVFIRGVFGEQYF,TGCAGCGTTTTTATCCGAGGGGTTTTTGGCGAGCAGTACTTC
NA,NA,TRBV9,TRBJ2-7,CASSAGLAESYEQYF,TGTGCCAGCAGCGCTGGTTTAGCGGAAAGCTACGAGCAGTACTTC